This entry concerns a single T cell receptor beta chain. These data are taken from a study of monozygotic twins with cystic fibrosis. The CDR3 covers 13 residues. Germline V gene lookup returns CDR1 MNHNY and CDR2 SVGAGI (reference sequence). Trimming removed 5 bases from V and 3 bases from J, with 8 bases in between. Generated by immunoSEQ multiplex PCR, the TCRdb table keeps only in-frame clones and is missing some. The sample contains about 10,000 clones, approximately 99.4% of which appear only once. Sequenced sample: blood. The source is a man in his late teens or twenties with cystic fibrosis. V is TRBV6-6 and J is TRBJ1-5; no firm D call. CDR3 sequence (DNA): TGTGCCAGCAGTATCCTCGACAATCAGCCCCAGCATTTT. It is translated as CASSILDNQPQHF.